Sequencing of this T cell receptor beta chain was carried out in a study of blood T cells in healthy people across ages. Broader study findings: In older individuals, TCR beta diversity per million T cells was lower, falling roughly linearly with age. A greater number of naive CD4+ cells and higher diversity distinguished long-lived donors from aged donors.

Concerning this clonotype: The antigen is undetermined.

Next came a second PCR, run for 7 to 11 cycles, which used a sample-barcoded 5' primer along with a J-beta primer mix. Every sample gave at least 3 million paired-end reads containing CDR3. TCRdb re-analysed the 5' RACE reads in MiXCR, keeping a single row per CDR3 protein. Seen here are 800,000 or so distinct CDR3 sequences, just under 25% observed once, and the top ten hold 3.7%. The V gene's germline CDR1 is MDHEN and CDR2 SYDVKM. The V gene lost 5 bases and the J gene lost 9 bases, with 5 bases spanning the gap. This CDR3 is built from 10 residues. This sample also appeared in a second study, on T cells of mothers and their children.

The rearrangement uses TRBV28 and TRBJ2-1; D unclear. This TCR derives from a boy between 10 and 17 years old in good health. The sequenced sample was blood. CDR3 residues: CASSKGEQFF. Written as DNA, the CDR3 is TGTGCCAGCAGTAAGGGTGAGCAGTTCTTC.